Each of the 30 T cell receptor beta chains below was sequenced from the same sample in a study of T cells in Graves' hyperthyroidism and ophthalmopathy. TCR beta CDR3 regions were amplified from RNA transcripts. When the TCR CDR3 underwent first-round RT-PCR, the HTBI primer set was used. TCRdb independently ran MiXCR on the multiplex PCR reads; one entry per CDR3 protein. Of under 750,000 distinct CDR3 sequences in the sample, approximately 19% were seen once. The material sequenced was blood. The receptors derive from a woman between 50 and 59 years old with Graves' hyperthyroidism that later progressed to Graves' ophthalmopathy.

This clonotype was observed at least ten times. This chain links TRBV20-1 with TRBJ2-3; TRBD2 aligns across 12 bases. Germline V gene sequence: CDR1 DFQATT, CDR2 SNEGSKA (reference sequence). V dropped 1 base and J dropped 0; count of bases not matched to a gene: 8. The CDR3 covers 18 residues. For the CDR3, the DNA is TGCAGTGCTAGAGGAACTAGCGGGGGGCCCCCTAGCACAGATACGCAGTATTTT. It yields the protein CSARGTSGGPPSTDTQYF.

The chain couples TRBV6-1 to TRBJ1-2, with 7 positions matching TRBD1. The ends lost 5 bases at V and 5 bases at J; junction bases unmatched: 5. CDR3 length equals 13 residues. CDR1 and CDR2 from the germline V gene are MNHNS and SASEGT. DNA of the CDR3: TGTGCCAGCAGTCAGGGGGAGGGTTATGGCTACACCTTC. Translated: CASSQGEGYGYTF.

This clonotype has a count of ten or more. The V and J genes are TRBV5-1 and TRBJ2-1, with D possibly called TRBD1 or TRBD2 (6 bases each). Germline CDR1 is SGHRS and CDR2 is YFSETQ. There are 15 residues in the CDR3. The V gene lost 0 bases and the J gene lost 4 bases, with 11 bases spanning the gap. CDR3 nucleotide sequence: TGCGCCAGCAGCTTGGGGCAGGGGAGGTACAATGAGCAGTTCTTC. It translates to CASSLGQGRYNEQFF. The entire variable domain, with the rest obtained from reference TRBV5-1 and TRBJ2-1, is as follows: KAGVTQTPRYLIKTRGQQVTLSCSPISGHRSVSWYQQTPGQGLQFLFEYFSETQRNKGNFPGRFSGRQFSNSRSEMNVSTLELGDSALYLCASSLGQGRYNEQFFGPGTRLTVL.

This clonotype was picked up a small number of times. V is TRBV30 and J is TRBJ1-2; D is unclear. The germline CDR1 and CDR2 sequences are GTSNPN and SVGIG (reference sequence). Trimming left V 0 bases short and J 2 bases short, with 10 bases between. CDR3 length: 14 residues. The DNA of the CDR3 is TGTGCCTGGAGTGTTAGGGTGACCAACTATGGCTACACCTTC. Its protein is CAWSVRVTNYGYTF.

V and J are TRBV5-1 and TRBJ2-1, with 9 bases fitting TRBD1. In germline, CDR1 is SGHRS, CDR2 YFSETQ. The junction had 8 bases not matched to a gene; V was cut back by 0 bases and J by 7 bases. The CDR3 is 16 residues long. Here the CDR3 DNA reads TGCGCCAGCAGCTTGGGTTTCGGACAGGGGAGGAATGAGCAGTTCTTC. Its protein product is CASSLGFGQGRNEQFF.

In its sample, this clonotype was seen many times. J is TRBJ1-2 and V is TRBV28; TRBD1 might be the D (5 bases). The germline gives CDR1 MDHEN, CDR2 SYDVKM. This CDR3 is 14 amino acids long. Trimming cost V 2 bases and J 2 bases, with 9 bases left between them. The CDR3 loop reads CASSLRQGNYGYTF. Written as DNA, the CDR3 is TGTGCCAGCAGTTTACGGCAGGGAAACTATGGCTACACCTTC.

The chain recombines TRBV7-9 with TRBJ1-1; 10 bases fit TRBD1. The length of the CDR3 is 17 residues. V lost 5 bases to trimming and J lost 3 bases; unmatched junction nucleotides: 12. The germline gives CDR1 SEHNR, CDR2 FQNEAQ (reference sequence). Here the CDR3 reads CASSPPMRTGGHTEAFF. For the CDR3, the DNA is TGTGCCAGCAGCCCACCCATGCGGACAGGGGGTCACACTGAAGCTTTCTTT.

This clonotype showed up many times. The chain combines TRBV20-1 with TRBJ2-1, with D unresolved. Germline CDR1 reads DFQATT; CDR2 reads SNEGSKA (reference sequence). There are 13 residues in the CDR3. V was trimmed by 2 bases and J by 4 bases, leaving 9 bases between them. This chain's CDR3 is CSARSQFYNEQFF. Here the CDR3 DNA reads TGCAGTGCTAGAAGCCAGTTTTACAATGAGCAGTTCTTC.

This clonotype came up a few times. The chain is built from TRBV20-1 and TRBJ2-1, with TRBD2 matching 10 bases. Germline V lookup: CDR1 DFQATT, CDR2 SNEGSKA (reference sequence). V was pared by 5 bases and J by 0 bases, with 4 bases of the junction left unmatched. The CDR3 loop spans 15 amino acids. CDR3 sequence: CSAYSGGGSYNEQFF. CDR3 bases: TGCAGTGCTTACAGCGGGGGGGGCTCCTACAATGAGCAGTTCTTC.

This clonotype was detected ten times or more. CDR3 in DNA: TGTGCCAGCAGTTACGGATCTGGACTAGCGGGGGGGGCCCAGACGATTGAGCAGTTCTTC. It translates to CASSYGSGLAGGAQTIEQFF. This chain connects TRBV6-6 to TRBJ2-1, with 15 bases lining up with TRBD2. V shed 2 bases, J shed 9 bases, and the junction held 17 bases outside the gene matches. CDR1 and CDR2 (germline): MNHNY, SVGAGI (reference sequence). This CDR3 has 20 amino acids.

This clonotype was seen a few times. The chain is built from TRBV12-3 or TRBV12-4 and TRBJ1-4; tentatively, D is TRBD1 (5 bases). Trimming pared 3 bases from V and 3 bases from J, leaving 8 bases between. This CDR3 is 14 amino acids long. The CDR3 sequence is CASSFWGANEKLFF. As DNA, the CDR3 is TGTGCCAGCAGTTTCTGGGGGGCTAATGAAAAACTGTTTTTT.

In this sample, this clonotype turned up a few times. The V and J genes are TRBV27 and TRBJ1-4; 8 bases line up with TRBD1. Germline loops: CDR1 MNHEY, CDR2 SMNVEV (reference sequence). With 4 bases clipped from V and 0 bases from J, the junction kept 10 bases outside the gene matches. This CDR3 has 18 residues. The DNA for the CDR3 is TGTGCCAGCAGTTCCCTCGGACAGGGCATAGCAACTAATGAAAAACTGTTTTTT. This gives the protein CASSSLGQGIATNEKLFF.

This clonotype was counted only a few times. The rearrangement links TRBV5-1 to TRBJ2-5, with D perhaps TRBD1 (6 bases). CDR1 is SGHRS and CDR2 is YFSETQ in the germline V gene. Trimming stripped 4 bases from V and 0 bases from J, with 16 bases between. The CDR3 has 16 residues. The CDR3 loop reads CASSRTGTPNQETQYF. For the CDR3, the DNA is TGCGCCAGCAGCCGCACCGGGACACCCAACCAAGAGACCCAGTACTTC. The full variable domain, in which reference TRBV5-1 and TRBJ2-5 provide the parts outside the CDR3, is KAGVTQTPRYLIKTRGQQVTLSCSPISGHRSVSWYQQTPGQGLQFLFEYFSETQRNKGNFPGRFSGRQFSNSRSEMNVSTLELGDSALYLCASSRTGTPNQETQYFGPGTRLLVL.

Ten or more counts support this clonotype. V is TRBV5-1 and J is TRBJ2-7; 7 bases align to TRBD1. With V trimmed by 4 bases and J by 0 bases, 4 bases remained unmatched. The length of the CDR3 is 14 residues. The germline CDR1 and CDR2 sequences are SGHRS and YFSETQ. CDR3 loop: CASSRDRASYEQYF. The DNA for the CDR3 is TGCGCCAGCAGCCGGGACAGAGCCTCCTACGAGCAGTACTTC.

V gene TRBV11-2 combines with J gene TRBJ2-1; D may be TRBD1 or TRBD2 (5 bases each). Germline CDR1 SGHAT, CDR2 FQNNGV. The CDR3 is 15 residues long. Trimming took off 4 bases at V and 8 bases at J, with 18 bases between the two ends. In DNA, the CDR3 is TGTGCCAGCAGCTCGATAGACGGGGCCCAATATGAGCAGTTCTTC. Protein product: CASSSIDGAQYEQFF.

This clonotype occurred many times. The chain employs TRBV20-1 and TRBJ1-5, with D possibly being TRBD1 (6 bases). The CDR3 contains 13 residues. Germline V gene sequence: CDR1 DFQATT, CDR2 SNEGSKA (reference sequence). Trimming took 6 bases from V and 5 from J, leaving 14 bases between them. For the CDR3, the DNA is TGCAGTGCCCTCGAGGACAGAGATCAGCCCCAGCATTTT. This encodes CSALEDRDQPQHF.

This clonotype occurred many times. This chain joins TRBV7-8 and TRBJ2-5; 9 positions agree with TRBD1. The germline CDR1 and CDR2 sequences are SGHVS and FQNEAQ. J gave up 5 bases and V 3 bases, and 10 bases lay outside the gene matches. The CDR3 consists of 16 residues. CDR3 sequence (DNA): TGTGCCAGCAGCTTTCCCGACAGGGGGTACATGGAGACCCAGTACTTC. This codes for CASSFPDRGYMETQYF. Full variable domain (remainder filled in from reference TRBV7-8 and TRBJ2-5): GAGVSQSPRYKVAKRGQDVALRCDPISGHVSLFWYQQALGQGPEFLTYFQNEAQLDKSGLPSDRFFAERPEGSVSTLKIQRTQQEDSAVYLCASSFPDRGYMETQYFGPGTRLLVL.

This clonotype was picked up a small number of times. The gene calls are TRBV29-1 and TRBJ1-2; TRBD1 matches 9 bases. Trimming removed 6 bases from V and 6 bases from J; junction bases left unmatched: 11. The germline V gene has CDR1 SQVTM and CDR2 ANQGSEA. CDR3 length: 14 residues. CDR3 loop: CSVGPGTGINGYTF. The CDR3 DNA reads TGCAGCGTCGGTCCCGGGACAGGGATCAATGGCTACACCTTC.

Remarks on this clonotype: A clone one base away is much larger, so this may be a read error. This chain joins TRBV27 and TRBJ1-1, with D uncertain. CDR1 and CDR2 from the germline V gene are MNHEY and SMNVEV (reference sequence). This CDR3 has 15 residues. V lost 5 bases and J lost 3, with 16 bases in between. The CDR3, as DNA: TGTGCCAGCAGTACCACGGACCCCAGTCACACTGAAGCTTTCTTT. It codes for CASSTTDPSHTEAFF.

CDR3 residues: CASSYSGTRVSDGYTF. CDR3 nucleotide sequence: TGTGCCAGCAGTTACTCTGGGACGCGCGTGTCCGATGGCTACACCTTC. The V gene is TRBV6-5, the J gene TRBJ1-2, with D maybe TRBD1 (5 bases). Looked up from germline, CDR1 is MNHEY and CDR2 is SVGAGI. V shed 0 bases and J shed 6 bases, with 17 bases lying between them. The CDR3 spans 16 residues.

This sequence joins TRBV18 and TRBJ2-2, with TRBD1 matching over 7 bases. CDR3 length: 15 residues. CDR1 KGHSH and CDR2 LQKENI come from the germline V gene. Losses at the gene ends were 3 bases for V and 7 bases for J; bases not matched to a gene: 8. CDR3 amino acids: CASSPRQGSSGELFF. For the CDR3, the DNA is TGTGCCAGCTCACCGCGACAGGGTTCGAGCGGGGAGCTGTTTTTT.

With regard to this clonotype: A read error is possible here, since a much larger clone lies one base away. The rearrangement joins TRBV2 to TRBJ1-1; D call uncertain. Germline V lookup: CDR1 SNHLY, CDR2 FYNNEI. The CDR3 length is 14 residues. CDR3 residues: CASGEWDSGTEAFF. The CDR3 DNA sequence: TGTGCCAGCGGTGAGTGGGATTCGGGCACTGAAGCTTTCTTT.

CDR3 sequence: CASSLGQNLGELFF. The CDR3 bases are TGTGCCAGCAGCTTAGGGCAGAACCTCGGGGAGCTGTTTTTT. This sequence joins TRBV13 and TRBJ2-2; D is unresolved. CDR1 PRHDT and CDR2 FYEKMQ come from the germline V gene (reference sequence). The V and J ends lost 0 bases and 7 bases respectively, with 9 bases between them. The CDR3 covers 14 residues.

The table lists this clonotype with many counts. The chain carries TRBV18 and TRBJ1-5, with D uncertain. CDR1 is KGHSH and CDR2 is LQKENI in the germline V gene. The CDR3 is 15 residues long. Between the trimmed V and J ends, which lost 3 bases and 1 base, there was a span of 10 bases. CDR3 in amino acids: CASSPLAVSNQPQHF. The CDR3 DNA sequence: TGTGCCAGCTCACCCTTGGCCGTGAGCAATCAGCCCCAGCATTTT.

This clonotype was observed at least ten times. The chain couples TRBV27 to TRBJ1-2, with unresolved D. V shed 6 bases and J shed 3 bases, with 14 bases lying between them. The CDR3 has 14 amino acids. Germline loops: CDR1 MNHEY, CDR2 SMNVEV (reference sequence). The CDR3 DNA reads TGTGCCAGCAGCTTAAGTAGGACCGACTATGGCTACACCTTC. Its protein is CASSLSRTDYGYTF.

This clonotype was counted ten times or more. The rearrangement joins TRBV6-1 to TRBJ2-7; unclear D gene. Germline-derived CDR1 and CDR2 are MNHNS and SASEGT. This CDR3 has 14 residues. The V end was cut by 3 bases, the J end by 5 bases, with 14 bases between. In DNA form, the CDR3 reads TGTGCCAGCAGTGATACTGGGTCTCGGGACGAGCAGTACTTC. Amino acids: CASSDTGSRDEQYF.

This clonotype was recorded many times. The rearrangement uses TRBV11-2 and TRBJ2-5; 7 nucleotides align to TRBD2. This CDR3 is built from 13 residues. V dropped 4 bases and J dropped 5; count of bases not matched to a gene: 4. Germline-derived CDR1 and CDR2 are SGHAT and FQNNGV. The CDR3 nucleotides read TGTGCCAGCAGCTCCACTAGCGTTGAGACCCAGTACTTC. Translation gives CASSSTSVETQYF.

The chain joins TRBV30 to TRBJ2-5; unclear D gene. With 2 bases removed from V and 4 bases from J, the gap between germline ends came to 11 bases. The CDR3 consists of 13 residues. Germline CDR1 reads GTSNPN; CDR2 reads SVGIG (reference sequence). In DNA form, the CDR3 reads TGTGCCTGGAGTTTGGTGGGCCTAGAGACCCAGTACTTC. Protein product: CAWSLVGLETQYF.

This clonotype occurred many times. This rearrangement joins TRBV7-8 to TRBJ1-1; D ambiguous. Trimming pared 0 bases from V and 4 bases from J, leaving 9 bases between. Germline loops: CDR1 SGHVS, CDR2 FQNEAQ. The CDR3 length is 14 residues. This CDR3 is CASSLAGVGTEAFF. DNA for the CDR3: TGTGCCAGCAGCTTAGCCGGGGTTGGCACTGAAGCTTTCTTT.

This chain uses TRBV11-2 with TRBJ2-5; D might be TRBD2 (6 bases). Trimming removed 0 bases from V and 4 bases from J, with 18 bases in between. Germline-derived CDR1 and CDR2 are SGHAT and FQNNGV. The CDR3 spans 17 residues. CDR3 residues: CASSLDRGGTLPETQYF. The CDR3 DNA is TGTGCCAGCAGCTTAGATAGGGGCGGGACCTTACCAGAGACCCAGTACTTC.